The 14 T cell receptor beta chains below were found in one sample sequenced in a study of cytomegalovirus exposure and HLA in healthy donors. The PCR was carried out with 60 Vbeta primers and 13 Jbeta primers. This table comes from immunoSEQ multiplex PCR, and its TCRdb copy is limited to in-frame clones, with some not included. The sample has approximately 180,000 clones, about three quarters seen once. The sequenced sample consisted of PBMCs. All receptors come from a woman aged 55-69 years in good health and CMV-seropositive.

The V gene is TRBV30, the J gene TRBJ1-3, with a tentative D call TRBD1 (6 bases). Germline loops: CDR1 GTSNPN, CDR2 SVGIG (reference sequence). V was pared by 4 bases and J by 2 bases, with 9 bases between. The CDR3 spans 13 residues. CDR3 sequence (DNA): TGTGCCTGGACCGGGACACCTGGAAACACCATATATTTT. Amino acid sequence: CAWTGTPGNTIYF.

The chain employs TRBV9 and TRBJ2-3, with D possibly TRBD1 on 5 matching bases. The CDR3 contains 16 residues. From germline, CDR1 is SGDLS and CDR2 YYNGEE. The germline V and J ends were trimmed by 0 bases and 1 base, with 12 bases remaining between them. The CDR3 protein is CASSVGARGRTDTQYF. The CDR3 region has the DNA TGTGCCAGCAGCGTAGGGGCTAGGGGTCGCACAGATACGCAGTATTTT.

J is TRBJ2-1 and V is TRBV30; 9 bases fit TRBD1. V gave up 4 bases and J gave up 14 bases; unmatched junction bases: 9. Looked up from germline, CDR1 is GTSNPN and CDR2 is SVGIG (reference sequence). This CDR3 is built from 12 residues. CDR3 loop: CAWNDRGIGEFF. The CDR3 coding sequence is TGTGCCTGGAACGACAGGGGGATCGGGGAGTTCTTC.

The V gene is TRBV2, the J gene TRBJ1-2; D call uncertain. CDR1 is SNHLY and CDR2 is FYNNEI in the germline V gene. The V and J ends lost 8 bases and 10 bases respectively, with 23 bases between them. The CDR3 loop spans 14 amino acids. The CDR3 spells CASHSAGAIGHYTF. The CDR3 DNA is TGTGCCAGCCACTCGGCGGGCGCAATAGGTCACTACACCTTC.

The chain carries TRBV10-3 and TRBJ1-2; the match to TRBD1 covers 9 bases. V lost 4 bases to trimming and J lost 1 base; unmatched junction nucleotides: 1. The CDR3 is made up of 14 amino acids. The germline V gene encodes CDR1 ENHRY and CDR2 SYGVKD. In DNA form, the CDR3 reads TGTGCCATCAGTGGGGGACAGGGTAACTATGGCTACACCTTC. This sequence encodes CAISGGQGNYGYTF.

A note on this clone: At one of its ends the junction is not consistent with the germline gene, which may arise from a read error. The chain joins TRBV7-7 to TRBJ2-7; 7 nucleotides line up with TRBD1. Germline V gene data show CDR1 as SSHAT and CDR2 as FNYEAQ (reference sequence). This CDR3 region has 13 residues. The CDR3 coding sequence is TGTGCTAGCAGCCGTGGACAGGACTACGAGCAGTACTTC. Encoded protein: CASSRGQDYEQYF.

The chain employs TRBV7-6 and TRBJ2-3; 16 bases align to TRBD2. V gave up 5 bases and J gave up 1 base; unmatched junction bases: 9. The CDR3 covers 19 residues. CDR1 is SGHVS and CDR2 is FNYEAQ in the germline V gene. The CDR3 protein is CASSMGLAGGWNGTDTQYF. CDR3 DNA: TGTGCCAGCAGCATGGGACTAGCGGGAGGGTGGAATGGCACAGATACGCAGTATTTT.

This clone occurred once. V and J are TRBV7-3 and TRBJ2-2, with D possibly being TRBD1 (6 bases). V was cut by 6 bases and J by 4 bases, with 18 bases left in between. The length of the CDR3 is 16 residues. Per the germline V gene, CDR1 is SGHTA and CDR2 is FQGTGA. CDR3 in DNA: TGTGCCAGCAGTAATGAGGCAGGGGTAGGCACCGGGGAGCTGTTTTTT. Its translation is CASSNEAGVGTGELFF.

The chain joins TRBV18 to TRBJ2-2; D is undetermined. Germline V gene data show CDR1 as KGHSH and CDR2 as LQKENI. The length of the CDR3 is 15 residues. V was clipped by 3 bases and J by 5 bases, with 13 bases between them. CDR3 residues: CASSPQYRATGELFF. In DNA form, the CDR3 reads TGTGCCAGCTCACCTCAGTATAGAGCGACCGGGGAGCTGTTTTTT.

The chain joins TRBV14 to TRBJ2-1; no firm D call. The V gene's germline CDR1 is SGHDN and CDR2 FVKESK. V lost 0 bases and J 0 bases, leaving 12 bases between the germline ends. The CDR3 loop spans 17 amino acids. This chain's CDR3 is CASSQDNPVSSYNEQFF. Here the CDR3 DNA reads TGTGCCAGCAGCCAAGATAACCCGGTGAGCTCCTACAATGAGCAGTTCTTC.

The chain carries TRBV11-2 and TRBJ2-5; D perhaps matches TRBD1 (6 bases). The V end was cut by 5 bases, the J end by 3 bases, with 7 bases between. This CDR3 contains 12 residues. CDR1 and CDR2 (germline): SGHAT, FQNNGV. The CDR3 nucleotides read TGTGCCAGCAGCCCAGGGGAAGAGACCCAGTACTTC. This translates into CASSPGEETQYF.

This chain joins TRBV5-1 and TRBJ2-2; D is possibly TRBD1 (5 bases). CDR1 is SGHRS, CDR2 YFSETQ, per germline. The ends were cut back, 7 bases at V and 0 bases at J, with 10 bases in the middle. The CDR3 length is 14 residues. The CDR3 sequence: CASQDRTNTGELFF. The CDR3 nucleotides read TGCGCCAGCCAAGACAGAACGAACACCGGGGAGCTGTTTTTT.

The chain joins TRBV27 to TRBJ2-7, with 14 bases lining up with TRBD2. The length of the CDR3 is 15 residues. Germline CDR1 MNHEY, CDR2 SMNVEV (reference sequence). After removal of 6 bases from V and 5 bases from J, the junction contained 6 bases not matched to a gene. CDR3 DNA sequence: TGTGCCAGCAGAAGACTAGCGGGGGGGGTCGACGAGCAGTACTTC. Its translation: CASRRLAGGVDEQYF.

V and J are TRBV7-9 and TRBJ2-1; D remains unclear. V gave up 4 bases and J gave up 6 bases, with 10 bases separating them. The CDR3 totals 13 residues. Per the germline V gene, CDR1 is SEHNR and CDR2 is FQNEAQ (reference sequence). CDR3 sequence: CASSSGETNEQFF. The CDR3 DNA sequence: TGTGCCAGCAGCTCCGGAGAAACCAATGAGCAGTTCTTC.